Presented here are 26 T cell receptor beta chains from one specimen sequenced in a study of blood T cell repertoires in COVID-19. The assay was immunoSEQ multiplex PCR, and TCRdb's table has in-frame clones only and misses some. The sample records about 41,000 clones, roughly nine tenths being singletons. The sequencing sample was made of peripheral blood. All receptors come from a man between 60 and 70 years old with acute or convalescent COVID-19.

The chain employs TRBV23-1 and TRBJ1-2; 7 bases fit TRBD1. TRBV23-1 is designated an ORF whose function remains uncertain. The CDR3 runs to 14 residues. Trimming took 7 bases from V and 4 from J; bases not matched to a gene: 9. Here the CDR3 reads CASTPRGTGYGYTF. The DNA for the CDR3 is TGCGCCAGCACCCCCAGGGGGACGGGCTATGGCTACACCTTC.

The V call is TRBV2, the J call TRBJ2-7; 7 nucleotides agree with TRBD1. V lost 6 bases, J lost 3 bases, and 8 bases stayed unmatched. The CDR3 has 14 amino acids. CDR1 and CDR2 from the germline V gene are SNHLY and FYNNEI. DNA for the CDR3: TGTGCCAGCAGCAAGACAGGGTCAAGCTACGAGCAGTACTTC. It yields the protein CASSKTGSSYEQYF. Full variable domain (missing parts from reference TRBV2 and TRBJ2-7): EPEVTQTPSHQVTQMGQEVILRCVPISNHLYFYWYRQILGQKVEFLVSFYNNEISEKSEIFDDQFSVERPDGSNFTLKIRSTKLEDSAMYFCASSKTGSSYEQYFGPGTRLTVT.

V gene TRBV4-1 combines with J gene TRBJ2-5; 10 bases agree with TRBD2. The CDR3 length is 15 residues. After removal of 1 base from V and 2 bases from J, the junction contained 1 base not matched to a gene. Per the germline V gene, CDR1 is MGHRA and CDR2 is YSYEKL. CDR3 loop: CASSQGTSGQETQYF. CDR3 coding DNA: TGCGCCAGCAGCCAAGGGACTAGCGGACAAGAGACCCAGTACTTC.

The chain links TRBV6-2 or TRBV6-3 to TRBJ1-2; possibly TRBD1 for D (5 bases). V was cut by 6 bases and J by 6 bases, with 11 bases left in between. CDR3 length: 12 residues. Germline loops: CDR1 MNHEY, CDR2 SVGEGT. The CDR3 protein is CASSPQTDGYTF. The CDR3 DNA is TGTGCCAGCAGCCCCCAGACAGATGGCTACACCTTC.

In this sample, this clone turned up a few times. This chain connects TRBV6-6 to TRBJ2-1; 8 bases fit TRBD1. The length of the CDR3 is 16 residues. The V gene end was trimmed by 4 bases and the J gene end by 8 bases; junction bases not matched to a gene: 13. Germline V gene data show CDR1 as MNHNY and CDR2 as SVGAGI (reference sequence). The CDR3 nucleotides read TGTGCCAGCAGTTCACTCGGGGGACAGGTGGGGGATGAGCAGTTCTTC. Protein sequence: CASSSLGGQVGDEQFF.

The chain recombines TRBV5-1 with TRBJ1-1; TRBD1 might be the D (5 bases). Germline CDR1 is SGHRS and CDR2 is YFSETQ. V lost 4 bases and J lost 5, with 12 bases in between. The CDR3 loop spans 13 amino acids. Here the CDR3 DNA reads TGCGCCAGCAGCGAGACAGCGCGGACTGAAGCTTTCTTT. Translating gives CASSETARTEAFF.

The chain combines TRBV5-5 with TRBJ2-1; 11 bases are shared with TRBD2. The J segment lost 8 bases and the V segment lost 4 bases, leaving 11 bases of the junction unmatched. Germline V gene data show CDR1 as SGHKS and CDR2 as YYEKEE (reference sequence). The CDR3 runs to 16 residues. The CDR3 coding sequence is TGTGCCAGCAGCCCCCAACTAGCGGGGGCGATAGATGAGCAGTTCTTC. Residues: CASSPQLAGAIDEQFF. The whole variable domain, remainder taken from reference TRBV5-5 and TRBJ2-1, is DAGVTQSPTHLIKTRGQQVTLRCSPISGHKSVSWYQQVLGQGPQFIFQYYEKEERGRGNFPDRFSARQFPNYSSELNVNALLLGDSALYLCASSPQLAGAIDEQFFGPGTRLTVL.

CDR3 nucleotide sequence: TGTGCCAGCACCTGGGGAGGAGATACGCAGTATTTT. It is translated as CASTWGGDTQYF. The rearrangement joins TRBV6-6 to TRBJ2-3; D possibly corresponds to TRBD2 (6 bases). Germline CDR1 is MNHNY and CDR2 is SVGAGI (reference sequence). Between the trimmed V and J ends, which lost 7 bases and 5 bases, there was a span of 10 bases. The CDR3 loop spans 12 amino acids.

V usage is TRBV30 and J usage is TRBJ1-2, with a possible D match to TRBD1 (6 bases). CDR3 length: 14 amino acids. CDR1 and CDR2 (germline): GTSNPN, SVGIG (reference sequence). Trimming pared 3 bases from V and 4 bases from J, leaving 15 bases between. CDR3 DNA sequence: TGTGCCTGGAGAGAGAGAGGGGGGGGCTATGGCTACACCTTC. This codes for CAWRERGGGYGYTF.

V and J are TRBV12-2 and TRBJ1-2; TRBD1 was called by the table and not checked on the DNA. TRBV12-2 is deemed a pseudogene. This CDR3 is 17 amino acids long. CDR3 protein: CASRCRFRDREVYGYTF. The DNA of the CDR3 is TGTGCAAGTCGCTGTAGATTCCGGGACAGGGAGGTCTATGGCTACACCTTC.

The gene calls are TRBV5-6 and TRBJ2-1; 8 bases match TRBD2. The germline V gene encodes CDR1 SGHDT and CDR2 YYEEEE. The CDR3 totals 16 residues. Trimming removed 3 bases from V and 3 bases from J; junction bases left unmatched: 8. The CDR3 spells CASSWGSAGVYNEQFF. CDR3 coding DNA: TGTGCCAGCAGCTGGGGTTCAGCGGGGGTCTACAATGAGCAGTTCTTC.

This clone was recorded once. J is TRBJ2-7 and V is TRBV7-8; the match to TRBD2 covers 12 bases. The CDR3 has 15 residues. Germline CDR1 SGHVS, CDR2 FQNEAQ. After removal of 5 bases from V and 6 bases from J, the junction contained 8 bases not matched to a gene. The CDR3 DNA reads TGTGCCAGCAGCACCACTAGCGGGGGGCCCCCCGAGCAGTACTTC. It specifies CASSTTSGGPPEQYF.

This chain uses TRBV25-1 with TRBJ1-4; no clear D gene. Germline V CDR1 and CDR2: MGHDK, SYGVNS. The CDR3 spans 11 residues. V was shortened by 10 bases and J by 4 bases, with 7 bases between the two germline ends. The CDR3 loop is CATLSNEKLFF. DNA of the CDR3: TGTGCCACCCTAAGTAATGAAAAACTGTTTTTT.

This clone occurred a few times. The J gene is TRBJ1-5, the V gene TRBV6-5; TRBD1 matches at 8 bases. CDR3 size: 13 residues. Germline values: CDR1 MNHEY, CDR2 SVGAGI. J gave up 6 bases and V 5 bases, and 3 bases lay outside the gene matches. In DNA form, the CDR3 reads TGTGCCAGCAGTCAGGGGGCAGGTCAGCCCCAGCATTTT. This translates into CASSQGAGQPQHF.

The rearrangement uses TRBV7-3 and TRBJ1-4; 9 nucleotides match TRBD1. There are 15 residues in the CDR3. Trimming cost V 5 bases and J 14 bases; bases outside gene matches: 15. Germline V CDR1 and CDR2: SGHTA, FQGTGA. CDR3 region: CASSPYWTGAVGLFF. In nucleotides, the CDR3 is TGTGCCAGCAGCCCCTATTGGACAGGGGCGGTTGGGCTGTTTTTT.

This clone is a singleton in its sample. The genes are TRBV19 and TRBJ1-6, with 8 bases fitting TRBD1. This CDR3 is 13 amino acids long. The V and J ends lost 5 bases and 13 bases, in that order; junction bases with no gene match: 7. CDR1 and CDR2 from the germline V gene are LNHDA and SQIVND (reference sequence). CDR3 amino acids: CASSARQGKPLHF. As DNA, the CDR3 is TGTGCCAGTAGTGCCAGACAGGGGAAGCCCCTCCACTTT.

The J gene is TRBJ1-5, the V gene TRBV18; possibly TRBD1 for D (6 bases). V lost 2 bases to trimming and J lost 6 bases, with 17 bases between them. Germline V gene sequence: CDR1 KGHSH, CDR2 LQKENI. The CDR3 has 16 residues. The CDR3 protein is CASSPYRVVDVQPQHF. The CDR3 DNA is TGTGCCAGCTCACCATACAGGGTAGTAGACGTTCAGCCCCAGCATTTT. The full variable domain, with the rest looked up from reference TRBV18 and TRBJ1-5, is NAGVMQNPRHLVRRRGQEARLRCSPMKGHSHVYWYRQLPEEGLKFMVYLQKENIIDESGMPKERFSAEFPKEGPSILRIQQVVRGDSAAYFCASSPYRVVDVQPQHFGDGTRLSIL.

This rearrangement joins TRBV12-3 or TRBV12-4 to TRBJ1-1, with D unclear. V shed 7 bases and J shed 8 bases, with 11 bases lying between them. CDR3 size: 11 residues. The CDR3 sequence: CASIGYSEAFF. The DNA for the CDR3 is TGTGCCAGCATCGGTTACAGCGAAGCTTTCTTT.

The chain is built from TRBV3-1 (or the pseudogene TRBV3-2) and TRBJ2-7; 12 bases align to TRBD2. This CDR3 contains 17 residues. In germline, CDR1 is LGHDT, CDR2 YNNKEL (reference sequence). V was pared by 4 bases and J by 4 bases, with 11 bases of the junction left unmatched. The CDR3 sequence is CASSRAHITSGGYEQYF. CDR3 nucleotides: TGTGCCAGCAGCCGCGCCCATATTACTAGCGGGGGGTACGAGCAGTACTTC.

The DNA for the CDR3 is TGTGCCAGCTCACCACCGGGACAGGGGGGTCAGCCCCAGCATTTT. Protein: CASSPPGQGGQPQHF. The chain carries TRBV18 and TRBJ1-5; 11 nucleotides line up with TRBD1. In germline, CDR1 is KGHSH, CDR2 LQKENI. J was trimmed by 6 bases and V by 0 bases; bases with no gene match: 1. The CDR3 is 15 residues long.

The chain links TRBV19 to TRBJ1-1, with D unclear. V lost 3 bases, J lost 10 bases, and 9 bases lay in between. Per germline, CDR1 LNHDA and CDR2 SQIVND (reference sequence). CDR3 length: 11 residues. The CDR3: CASSIGLRAFF. Here the CDR3 DNA reads TGTGCCAGTAGTATTGGTCTCAGAGCTTTCTTT.

The chain couples TRBV4-2 to TRBJ1-1, with unresolved D. The V gene's germline CDR1 is LGHNA and CDR2 YNFKEQ. The germline V and J ends were trimmed by 0 bases and 4 bases, with 15 bases remaining between them. The CDR3 length is 16 residues. CDR3 residues: CASSQDYNIGGTEAFF. CDR3 sequence (DNA): TGTGCCAGCAGCCAAGATTATAATATAGGAGGCACTGAAGCTTTCTTT.

This sequence joins TRBV21-1 and TRBJ2-7; the table's D call, TRBD2, was not checked against the DNA. TRBV21-1 is a pseudogene segment. The CDR3 is 15 amino acids. CDR3 sequence (DNA): TGTGCCAGCAGCAGTAGCGGGGGCCTATCCTACGAGCAGTACTTC. It is translated as CASSSSGGLSYEQYF.

This chain joins TRBV7-8 and TRBJ1-5; 7 bases map to TRBD1. Trimming took 7 bases from V and 6 from J; bases not matched to a gene: 12. The CDR3 consists of 15 residues. Germline V lookup: CDR1 SGHVS, CDR2 FQNEAQ. CDR3 DNA: TGTGCCAGCAACCCCTCGGGGACAGTCGTTCAGCCCCAGCATTTT. Protein product: CASNPSGTVVQPQHF. The full variable domain, its missing parts supplied by reference TRBV7-8 and TRBJ1-5, is GAGVSQSPRYKVAKRGQDVALRCDPISGHVSLFWYQQALGQGPEFLTYFQNEAQLDKSGLPSDRFFAERPEGSVSTLKIQRTQQEDSAVYLCASNPSGTVVQPQHFGDGTRLSIL.

The V call is TRBV14, the J call TRBJ1-4; 7 nucleotides align to TRBD1. V lost 3 bases to trimming and J lost 8 bases; unmatched junction nucleotides: 6. This CDR3 is 14 amino acids long. Germline V CDR1 and CDR2: SGHDN, FVKESK. CDR3 sequence reads: CASSHKGGLEKLFF. The DNA for the CDR3 is TGTGCCAGCAGCCACAAAGGGGGCTTGGAAAAACTGTTTTTT.

This clone came up once. J is TRBJ2-5 and V is TRBV1; the D call of TRBD1 is as the table states it, not checked on the DNA. TRBV1 is a recognized pseudogene. The CDR3 length is 14 residues. CDR3 in amino acids: CTSSRQGIQETQYF. For the CDR3, the DNA is TGCACCAGCAGCCGGCAGGGTATCCAAGAGACCCAGTACTTC.